Sequencing of this TCR beta chain was carried out in a study of immune evolution from preneoplasia to lung adenocarcinoma. V was trimmed by 0 bases and J by 0 bases, leaving 8 bases between them. Germline-derived CDR1 and CDR2 are SGHRS and YFSETQ. The CDR3 totals 15 residues. Repertoires were generated with immunoSEQ multiplex PCR, while TCRdb's copy carries only in-frame clones and drops some. The sample shows 6,000 to 8,000 clones, roughly 79% of them seen only once. The genes are TRBV5-1 and TRBJ2-3; D is unclear. The source material was FFPE adjacent normal lung tissue. This receptor was obtained from a person between 65 and 80 years old with lung adenocarcinoma. The CDR3 loop reads CASSLVLPSTDTQYF. The CDR3 DNA follows: TGCGCCAGCAGCTTGGTGCTACCAAGCACAGATACGCAGTATTTT.